This TCR beta chain was observed in a study of cytomegalovirus exposure and HLA in healthy donors. CDR1 and CDR2 from the germline V gene are MNHNY and SVGAGI (reference sequence). This CDR3 spans 11 amino acids. V lost 8 bases and J 8 bases, leaving 9 bases between the germline ends. The PCR ran on 60 Vbeta and 13 Jbeta primers. Clones were read by immunoSEQ multiplex PCR, and TCRdb kept only the in-frame ones, dropping some. This table holds about 120,000 clones, more than 65% found once. V gene TRBV6-6 combines with J gene TRBJ1-4, with no clear D. Material: PBMCs. The sequence derives from a human donor in good health. In DNA form, the CDR3 reads TGTGCCAGCGCCCCGGGGGAAAAACTGTTTTTT. Encoded protein: CASAPGEKLFF.